This is a list of T cell receptor beta chains from one sample in a study of blood T cell repertoires in COVID-19. Assay: immunoSEQ multiplex PCR; the TCRdb copy retains only in-frame clones and omits some. Seen here are some 230,000 clones, about 86% observed once, and the top ten hold roughly 2.3%. The sample comprised peripheral blood. The receptors stem from a woman aged 60-70 years with acute or convalescent COVID-19. Both conserved end residues are part of each CDR3. A D gene is named only where the DNA matches it firmly. Clone size, where shown, is once, few, many, or a class for clones that have expanded.

J gene: TRBJ1-1; V gene: TRBV27; D gene: .; clone size: .; CDR3 protein: CASNSGFRNTEAFF; CDR3 DNA: TGTGCCAGCAACTCGGGATTCAGGAACACTGAAGCTTTCTTT
J gene: TRBJ2-2; V gene: TRBV24-1; D gene: TRBD1; clone size: .; CDR3 protein: CATSDSQGARTGELFF; CDR3 DNA: TGTGCCACCAGTGATTCACAGGGGGCGCGCACCGGGGAGCTGTTTTTT
J gene: TRBJ1-2; V gene: TRBV25-1; D gene: .; clone size: .; CDR3 protein: CASSHGSGQLFYYGGYTF; CDR3 DNA: TGTGCCAGCAGTCATGGTAGTGGACAGCTGTTCTACTATGGCGGCTACACCTTC
J gene: TRBJ2-7; V gene: TRBV6-6; D gene: .; clone size: .; CDR3 protein: CASSHGQEGEQYF; CDR3 DNA: TGTGCCAGCAGTCATGGACAGGAGGGCGAGCAGTACTTC
J gene: TRBJ1-1; V gene: TRBV14; D gene: TRBD1; clone size: few; CDR3 protein: CASSRTGTTSAFF; CDR3 DNA: TGTGCCAGCAGCCGGACAGGGACGACGTCTGCTTTCTTT
J gene: TRBJ1-1; V gene: TRBV5-6; D gene: .; clone size: .; CDR3 protein: CASSWYSRVLNTEAFF; CDR3 DNA: TGTGCCAGCAGCTGGTACTCCAGGGTTTTGAACACTGAAGCTTTCTTT
J gene: TRBJ2-2; V gene: TRBV29-1; D gene: .; clone size: many; CDR3 protein: CSVRTGTGNTGELFF; CDR3 DNA: TGCAGCGTACGTACCGGGACTGGCAACACCGGGGAGCTGTTTTTT
J gene: TRBJ2-7; V gene: TRBV5-1; D gene: .; clone size: .; CDR3 protein: CASSSPGRGGEQYF; CDR3 DNA: TGCGCCAGCAGCTCTCCGGGTCGGGGTGGGGAGCAGTACTTC
J gene: TRBJ2-2; V gene: TRBV21-1; D gene: .; clone size: .; CDR3 protein: CASTPATGGSGELFF; CDR3 DNA: TGTGCCAGCACCCCCGCGACAGGGGGTTCCGGGGAGCTGTTTTTT
J gene: TRBJ1-2; V gene: TRBV30; D gene: TRBD1; clone size: .; CDR3 protein: CAWNDRDRGPSGYTF; CDR3 DNA: TGTGCCTGGAACGACCGGGACAGGGGGCCGAGTGGCTACACCTTC
J gene: TRBJ2-2; V gene: TRBV19; D gene: TRBD2; clone size: .; CDR3 protein: CASSSFSGGYTGELFF; CDR3 DNA: TGTGCCAGTAGTAGCTTTTCGGGGGGATACACCGGGGAGCTGTTTTTT
J gene: TRBJ2-7; V gene: TRBV5-4; D gene: .; clone size: .; CDR3 protein: CASSWQGSSYEQYF; CDR3 DNA: TGTGCCAGCAGCTGGCAGGGTAGCTCCTACGAGCAGTACTTC
J gene: TRBJ2-1; V gene: TRBV4-1; D gene: .; clone size: .; CDR3 protein: CASSQPSSYNEQFF; CDR3 DNA: TGCGCCAGCAGCCAACCTAGCTCCTACAATGAGCAGTTCTTC
J gene: TRBJ2-1; V gene: TRBV5-1; D gene: .; clone size: .; CDR3 protein: CASSRADRSYNEQFF; CDR3 DNA: TGCGCCAGCAGCAGAGCGGACCGCTCCTACAATGAGCAGTTCTTC